A selection of T cell receptor beta chains follows, all from one sample in a study of blood T cells in healthy people across ages. MiXCR, applied by TCRdb to the 5' RACE reads, yields one record per CDR3 protein. Among 2 million or so distinct CDR3 sequences, 40% to 55% were seen once, and the ten largest hold about 2.1%. Sample: blood. These receptors were obtained from a woman between 40 and 55 years old in good health. Each CDR3 is given with its conserved first and last residue. The D gene is left open where the match is weak. Part of the rows lack a size; the others show once, few, many or a class for expanded clones.

>TRBD1|14|few|TRBV20-1|TRBJ2-1
TGCAGTGCTACAGACAGGGGGCAGAGCGATGAGCAGTTCTTC
CSATDRGQSDEQFF
>.|18|.|TRBV15|TRBJ2-6
TGTGCCACCAGTCAGGGGTTAGGATTACGGGAAGGGGCCAACGTCCTGACTTTC
CATSQGLGLREGANVLTF
>.|12|.|TRBV6-2/TRBV6-3|TRBJ2-7
TGTGCCAGCAGAAAAGACACCTACGAGCAGTACTTC
CASRKDTYEQYF
>.|12|.|TRBV9|TRBJ2-7
TGTGCCAGCAGTGGCGAGAGGGCCGAGCAGTACTTC
CASSGERAEQYF
>TRBD1|15|few|TRBV25-1|TRBJ1-6
TGTGCCAGCAGTAAAGGGGAGGGGGCTAGTTCACCCCTCCACTTT
CASSKGEGASSPLHF
>.|15|.|TRBV7-9|TRBJ2-1
TGTGCCAGCAGCCCTTTTGGCAGCTCCTACAATGAGCAGTTCTTC
CASSPFGSSYNEQFF
>TRBD2|14|.|TRBV7-2|TRBJ2-1
TGTGCCAGCAGCATGAAGCGGGGTAGGAATGAGCAGTTCTTC
CASSMKRGRNEQFF
>.|15|.|TRBV3-1|TRBJ2-1
TGTGCCAGCAGAGATCAGCGGCGAAGTTTCAATGAGCAGTTCTTC
CASRDQRRSFNEQFF
>TRBD2|13|many|TRBV20-1|TRBJ2-5
TGCAGTGCCATTAGCGGGGGCAAAGAGACCCAGTACTTC
CSAISGGKETQYF
>TRBD2|16|.|TRBV7-2|TRBJ2-5
TGTGCCAGCAGCTTAGGTGATAGCGGGGGACAAGAGACCCAGTACTTC
CASSLGDSGGQETQYF
>.|14|.|TRBV20-1|TRBJ1-4
TGCAGTGCTTACAAAGGATCCCGGGAGGAAAAACTGTTTTTT
CSAYKGSREEKLFF
>TRBD1|14|.|TRBV18|TRBJ1-6
TGTGCCAGCTCCCCCGGGACAGGGAAGCCACCCCTCCACTTT
CASSPGTGKPPLHF
>TRBD1|15|few|TRBV6-2/TRBV6-3|TRBJ2-7
TGTGCCAGCAGCCCCCGGGACAGGAGGACCTACGAGCAGTACTTC
CASSPRDRRTYEQYF
>TRBD2|17|.|TRBV5-1|TRBJ2-1
TGCGCCAGCAGCCCCCGGACTAGCGGGGGGGCCTTCAATGAGCAGTTCTTC
CASSPRTSGGAFNEQFF
>.|18|once|TRBV5-1|TRBJ2-2
TGCGCCAGCGGCACCCAGGGTTCGTCCCCCTGGACCACCGGGGAGCTGTTTTTT
CASGTQGSSPWTTGELFF
>.|18|.|TRBV4-3|TRBJ2-7
TGCGCCAGCAGCCAAACTGCTCTCGTAGGACCTCCTTCTGGCGAGCAGTACTTC
CASSQTALVGPPSGEQYF
>TRBD2|16|.|TRBV5-6|TRBJ2-1
TGTGCCAGCAGCTTTTATAAACTAGCGGGGGGGCATGAGCAGTTCTTC
CASSFYKLAGGHEQFF
>TRBD1|14|.|TRBV6-5|TRBJ2-1
TGTGCCAGCAGTCATCGGGACAGAAGGGATGAGCAGTTCTTC
CASSHRDRRDEQFF
>TRBD1|15|.|TRBV24-1|TRBJ2-1
TGTGCCACCAGTGGACCCGGGACAGGGACGAATGAGCAGTTCTTC
CATSGPGTGTNEQFF
>TRBD2|14|.|TRBV3-1|TRBJ2-5
TGTGCCAGCAGCCAGAGCTCGGGGGGAGAGACCCAGTACTTC
CASSQSSGGETQYF
>.|17|.|TRBV14|TRBJ2-3
TGTGCCAGCAGCCCCCTGAGGGGACCGAATCGGAGGGATACGCAGTATTTT
CASSPLRGPNRRDTQYF
>.|16|few|TRBV6-2/TRBV6-3|TRBJ2-3
TGTGCCAGCAGTTACCCGAGCTACAGGGAAGCAGATACGCAGTATTTT
CASSYPSYREADTQYF
>TRBD2|13|.|TRBV12-3/TRBV12-4|TRBJ2-3
TGTGCCAGCACAACTAGCGGGGGGGATACGCAGTATTTT
CASTTSGGDTQYF
>TRBD2|18|.|TRBV4-3|TRBJ2-7
TGCGCCAGCAGCCAAGGCTATAGCGGGGGGGCCTTTACCTACGAGCAGTACTTC
CASSQGYSGGAFTYEQYF
>.|14|once|TRBV20-1|TRBJ2-7
TGCAGTGCCCCTCTTGTTAGCGCCGACTACGAGCAGTACTTC
CSAPLVSADYEQYF
>TRBD1|16|.|TRBV6-5|TRBJ2-5
TGTGCCAGCAGTTACTCGGGAGACAGGGGTTCGGAGACCCAGTACTTC
CASSYSGDRGSETQYF
>TRBD2|14|many|TRBV25-1|TRBJ2-1
TGTGCCAGCAGTGAATCGGGGGGTTGGAATGAGCAGTTCTTC
CASSESGGWNEQFF
>.|13|.|TRBV5-1|TRBJ2-5
TGCGCCAGCAGCTCGTATTTAGGAGAGACCCAGTACTTC
CASSSYLGETQYF
>TRBD1|16|few|TRBV6-5|TRBJ2-7
TGTGCCAGCAGTTACGCGCCCCCCGGGACAGCCTACGAGCAGTACTTC
CASSYAPPGTAYEQYF
>.|14|.|TRBV27|TRBJ2-1
TGTGCCAGTGGAGGGGGGGGGCTTAGCAATGAGCAGTTCTTC
CASGGGGLSNEQFF
>TRBD1|13|.|TRBV6-2/TRBV6-3|TRBJ2-7
TGTGCCAGCAGGACAGGGAAGTGGTACGAGCAGTACTTC
CASRTGKWYEQYF
>.|12|.|TRBV6-5|TRBJ2-7
TGTGCCAGCAGTCAAACTCGAAACGAGCAGTACTTC
CASSQTRNEQYF
>.|16|few|TRBV7-3|TRBJ1-2
TGTGCCAGCAGCTTAAAACCGGGGGCGCCGTACTATGGCTACACCTTC
CASSLKPGAPYYGYTF
>.|15|.|TRBV27|TRBJ2-3
TGTGCCAGCAGACCCGGTTGGGGCAGCACAGATACGCAGTATTTT
CASRPGWGSTDTQYF
>TRBD2|12|few|TRBV29-1|TRBJ2-4
TGCAGCGTTTTAGCGGGGCCCGACATTCAGTACTTC
CSVLAGPDIQYF
>.|16|.|TRBV2|TRBJ2-7
TGTGCCAGCAGTGAGGGACCGGGCTCGAGCTCCTACGAGCAGTACTTC
CASSEGPGSSSYEQYF
>.|17|few|TRBV5-6|TRBJ2-4
TGTGCCAGCAGCCGGCCAAGGGCCGGGTTAGCCAAAAACATTCAGTACTTC
CASSRPRAGLAKNIQYF
>.|15|once|TRBV10-3|TRBJ2-2
TGTGCCTCCAACAAGGGGGGCTCGAACACCGGGGAGCTGTTTTTT
CASNKGGSNTGELFF